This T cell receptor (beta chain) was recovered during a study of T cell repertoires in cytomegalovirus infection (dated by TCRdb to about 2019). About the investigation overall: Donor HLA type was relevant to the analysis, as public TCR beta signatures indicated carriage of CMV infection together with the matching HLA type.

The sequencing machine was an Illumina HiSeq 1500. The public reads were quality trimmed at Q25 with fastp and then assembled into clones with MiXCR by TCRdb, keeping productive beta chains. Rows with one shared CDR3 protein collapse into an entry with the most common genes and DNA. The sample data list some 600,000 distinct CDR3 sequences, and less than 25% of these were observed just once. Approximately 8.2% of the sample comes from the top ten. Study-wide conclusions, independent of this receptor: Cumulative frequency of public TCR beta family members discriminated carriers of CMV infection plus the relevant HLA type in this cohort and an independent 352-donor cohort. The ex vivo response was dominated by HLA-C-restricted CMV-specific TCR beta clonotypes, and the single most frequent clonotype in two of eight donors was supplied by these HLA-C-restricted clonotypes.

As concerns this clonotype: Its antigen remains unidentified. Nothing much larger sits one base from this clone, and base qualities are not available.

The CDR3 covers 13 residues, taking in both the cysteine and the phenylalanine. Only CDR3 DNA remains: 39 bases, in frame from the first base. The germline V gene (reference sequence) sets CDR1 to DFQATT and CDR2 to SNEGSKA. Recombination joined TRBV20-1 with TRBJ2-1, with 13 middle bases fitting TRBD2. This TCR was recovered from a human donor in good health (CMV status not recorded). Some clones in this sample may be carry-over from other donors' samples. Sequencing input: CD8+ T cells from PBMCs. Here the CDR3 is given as CSGTSGVYNEQFF. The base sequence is TGCAGCGGGACTAGCGGGGTCTACAATGAGCAGTTCTTC.